A selection of T cell receptor beta chains follows, all from one sample in a study of T cells in Graves' hyperthyroidism and ophthalmopathy. MiXCR, run by TCRdb on the multiplex PCR reads, gives a single entry per CDR3 protein. The profile shows about 510,000 distinct CDR3 sequences, about 14% of them singletons. The material sequenced was blood. These TCRs come from a woman aged 40 to 50 with Graves' hyperthyroidism. Both conserved end residues are part of each CDR3. The D gene is left open where the match is weak. Expanded clones get a size class; other rows say once, few or many, or leave the size out.

j_call clone_size d_call v_call cdr3_aa cdr3_nt
TRBJ1-1 many . TRBV11-1 CASTKEGFFMNTEAFF TGTGCCAGCACCAAAGAGGGGTTTTTCATGAACACTGAAGCTTTCTTT
TRBJ2-7 . . TRBV5-4 CAYRTISADEQYF TGTGCCTATCGTACGATAAGTGCAGACGAGCAGTACTTC
TRBJ2-7 many TRBD1 TRBV7-2 CASSLVPTQGALEQYF TGTGCCAGCAGCTTAGTGCCGACACAGGGGGCCCTCGAGCAGTACTTC
TRBJ2-3 . TRBD2 TRBV5-4 CASGKGLAADTQYF TGTGCCAGCGGCAAGGGACTAGCGGCAGATACGCAGTATTTT
TRBJ2-1 . . TRBV6-1 CASSPVGDEQFF TGTGCCAGCAGTCCCGTCGGGGATGAGCAGTTCTTC
TRBJ2-2 few . TRBV28 CASRRARGSNTGELFF TGTGCCAGCAGGCGCGCCCGGGGATCAAACACCGGGGAGCTGTTTTTT
TRBJ1-1 . . TRBV10-3 CAISGSTGIATEAFF TGTGCCATCAGTGGGTCGACAGGCATCGCCACTGAAGCTTTCTTT
TRBJ2-2 few TRBD2 TRBV7-6 CASSLLGTTNTGELFF TGTGCCAGCAGCTTACTCGGGACTACGAACACCGGGGAGCTGTTTTTT
TRBJ2-2 many TRBD2 TRBV5-1 CASSLSASGMVGELFF TGCGCCAGCAGCTTGTCGGCTAGCGGGATGGTCGGGGAGCTGTTTTTT
TRBJ2-7 many TRBD2 TRBV5-1 CASSSTSGTSSYEQYF TGCGCCAGCAGCAGCACTAGCGGGACCAGCTCCTACGAGCAGTACTTC
TRBJ1-1 . . TRBV7-9 CASNGRNTEAFF TGTGCCAGCAACGGCAGGAACACTGAAGCTTTCTTT
TRBJ1-4 few . TRBV4-1 CASSSNRTGNQKLFF TGCGCCAGCAGCTCTAATCGGACGGGGAATCAAAAACTGTTTTTT
TRBJ2-7 . . TRBV28 CASKEGDHEQYF TGTGCCAGCAAAGAAGGGGACCACGAGCAGTACTTC